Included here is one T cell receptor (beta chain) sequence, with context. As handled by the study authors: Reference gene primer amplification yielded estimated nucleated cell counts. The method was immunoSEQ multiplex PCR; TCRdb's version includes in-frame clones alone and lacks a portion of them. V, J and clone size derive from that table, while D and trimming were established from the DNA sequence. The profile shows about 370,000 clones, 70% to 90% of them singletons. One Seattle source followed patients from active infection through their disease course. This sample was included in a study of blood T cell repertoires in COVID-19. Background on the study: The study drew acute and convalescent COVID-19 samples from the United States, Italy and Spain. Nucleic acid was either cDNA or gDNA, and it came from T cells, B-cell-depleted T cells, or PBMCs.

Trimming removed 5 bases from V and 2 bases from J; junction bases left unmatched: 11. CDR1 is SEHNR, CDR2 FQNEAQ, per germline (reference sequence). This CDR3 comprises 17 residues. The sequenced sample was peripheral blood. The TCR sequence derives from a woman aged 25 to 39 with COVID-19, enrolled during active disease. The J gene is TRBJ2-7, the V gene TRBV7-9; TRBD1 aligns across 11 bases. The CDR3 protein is CASSLGTGGSIAYEQYV. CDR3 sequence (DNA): TGTGCCAGCAGCCTGGGGACAGGGGGAAGTATAGCCTACGAGCAGTACGTC.